The T cell receptor beta chain under discussion was sequenced for a study of CD8 T cells in Susac syndrome. This clonotype was found a few times. An input of roughly 0.45 to 1 ug of RNA was subjected to reverse transcription using random hexamers. TCRdb re-called the immunoSEQ multiplex PCR reads with MiXCR, one entry per CDR3 protein. The top ten hold less than 0.25% of the sample, which has 120,000 or so distinct CDR3 sequences, 90% to 95% seen once. Trimming took 4 bases from V and 2 from J, leaving 8 bases between them. This CDR3 has 13 residues. The V gene's germline CDR1 is MNHNS and CDR2 SASEGT.

The receptor was isolated from a human donor with Susac syndrome. Sequencing was carried out using CD8+ T cells from PBMCs. The chain joins TRBV6-1 to TRBJ1-2, with D possibly matching TRBD1 (6 bases). CDR3 loop: CASSAGENYGYTF. DNA of the CDR3: TGTGCCAGCAGTGCAGGGGAGAACTATGGCTACACCTTC.